The 23 T cell receptor beta chains reported below all come from one sample, sequenced in a study of T cells in Graves' hyperthyroidism and ophthalmopathy. There were TCR beta CDR3 regions amplified from RNA transcripts. Researchers ran a first-round RT-PCR on the TCR CDR3 using the HTBI primer set. TCRdb ran MiXCR on the multiplex PCR reads and lists one entry per CDR3 protein. The data show 600,000 or so distinct CDR3 sequences, more than 13% seen once. The source material was blood. The source is a woman between 18 and 29 years old with Graves' ophthalmopathy.

This clonotype was seen at least ten times. This chain links TRBV30 with TRBJ2-1; no clear D gene. This CDR3 is built from 12 residues. Trimming took 2 bases from V and 5 from J, leaving 7 bases between them. Germline loops: CDR1 GTSNPN, CDR2 SVGIG (reference sequence). The CDR3 bases are TGTGCCTGGAGTCCCCTAGACAATGAGCAGTTCTTC. Encoded protein: CAWSPLDNEQFF.

This clonotype was recorded many times. The genes are TRBV3-2 and TRBJ1-2; the table's D call of TRBD1 was not tested on the DNA. TRBV3-2 is a pseudogene. The CDR3 length is 16 residues. The CDR3, as DNA: TGTGCCAGCAGCCAAGATCCCCGGGACAGCAACTATGGCTACACCTTC. It encodes CASSQDPRDSNYGYTF.

Many counts were recorded for this clonotype. A much more abundant neighbour one base away suggests this may be a read error. The gene calls are TRBV6-2 or TRBV6-3 and TRBJ1-1; 7 bases agree with TRBD1. Trimming removed 7 bases from V and 2 bases from J; junction bases left unmatched: 4. The germline V gene encodes CDR1 MNHEY and CDR2 SVGEGT. CDR3 size: 13 residues. The CDR3 coding sequence is TGTGCCAGCACCTACAGGGGAAACACTGAAGCTTTCTTT. Protein sequence: CASTYRGNTEAFF.

At least ten counts were recorded for this clonotype. CDR3 sequence: CASSPHTTSGYGYTF. The DNA of the CDR3 is TGTGCCAGCAGCCCACACACAACCTCGGGCTATGGCTACACCTTC. The chain recombines TRBV7-2 with TRBJ1-2; D unresolved. This CDR3 comprises 15 residues. The V gene's germline CDR1 is SGHTA and CDR2 FQGNSA. Trimming removed 5 bases at V and 4 bases at J, with 17 bases between.

Many counts were recorded for this clonotype. This chain links TRBV11-1 with TRBJ2-6; 9 bases map to TRBD1. Germline lookup yields CDR1 SGHAT and CDR2 FQDESV (reference sequence). CDR3 length equals 17 residues. With 5 bases clipped from V and 2 bases from J, the junction kept 7 bases outside the gene matches. CDR3 nucleotides: TGTGCCAGCAGCCCGGGGACAGGGCTTACTGGGGCCAACGTCCTGACTTTC. It specifies CASSPGTGLTGANVLTF.

In this sample, this clonotype turned up many times. The chain uses TRBV20-1 and TRBJ1-4; unclear D gene. The V gene's germline CDR1 is DFQATT and CDR2 SNEGSKA (reference sequence). The germline V and J ends were trimmed by 2 bases and 0 bases, with 7 bases remaining between them. This CDR3 has 14 residues. Here the CDR3 DNA reads TGCAGTGCTAGACCCGGGACAACTAATGAAAAACTGTTTTTT. Its protein is CSARPGTTNEKLFF.

The chain has TRBV24-1 and TRBJ2-1; 12 nucleotides match TRBD1. Germline V gene lookup returns CDR1 KGHDR and CDR2 SFDVKD. J gave up 3 bases and V 3 bases, and 8 bases lay outside the gene matches. The CDR3 totals 18 residues. DNA for the CDR3: TGTGCCACCAGTGATGCCGGGACAGGGGGCAAGGGCTACAATGAGCAGTTCTTC. Translation gives CATSDAGTGGKGYNEQFF.

This rearrangement joins TRBV20-1 to TRBJ2-1; TRBD2 matches 8 bases. The CDR3 length is 15 residues. V was pared by 5 bases and J by 6 bases, with 12 bases of the junction left unmatched. Germline V gene lookup returns CDR1 DFQATT and CDR2 SNEGSKA (reference sequence). The DNA for the CDR3 is TGCAGTGCTCTCCGGCTGAGCGGGAGAAGCAATGAGCAGTTCTTC. It yields the protein CSALRLSGRSNEQFF.

The chain uses TRBV19 and TRBJ2-5; either TRBD1 or TRBD2 may fit D (5 bases each). Germline V gene lookup returns CDR1 LNHDA and CDR2 SQIVND (reference sequence). The CDR3 is made up of 12 amino acids. Trimming cost V 8 bases and J 5 bases, with 12 bases left between them. CDR3 protein: CASGRDVETQYF. The DNA of the CDR3 is TGTGCCAGTGGCCGGGACGTGGAGACCCAGTACTTC. The variable domain in full, with the rest retrieved from reference TRBV19 and TRBJ2-5, is DGGITQSPKYLFRKEGQNVTLSCEQNLNHDAMYWYRQDPGQGLRLIYYSQIVNDFQKGDIAEGYSVSREKKESFPLTVTSAQKNPTAFYLCASGRDVETQYFGPGTRLLVL.

This chain joins TRBV2 and TRBJ1-5; the D gene is possibly TRBD1 (5 bases). The V gene's germline CDR1 is SNHLY and CDR2 FYNNEI. Trimming left V 6 bases short and J 11 bases short, with 17 bases between. The CDR3 totals 13 residues. The CDR3 loop is CASRGTAVVAQHF. The CDR3, as DNA: TGTGCCAGCAGGGGGACTGCTGTCGTGGCCCAGCATTTT.

This clonotype occurred many times. The chain carries TRBV20-1 and TRBJ2-7; D not certain. The CDR3 loop spans 11 amino acids. Germline V gives CDR1 DFQATT, CDR2 SNEGSKA (reference sequence). The germline V and J ends were trimmed by 4 bases and 0 bases, with 4 bases remaining between them. The CDR3 DNA reads as TGCAGTGCTACGAGCTCCTACGAGCAGTACTTC. Amino acids: CSATSSYEQYF.

This chain links TRBV19 with TRBJ2-4; no definite D call. Trimming took 6 bases from V and 5 from J, leaving 11 bases between them. This CDR3 is 13 amino acids long. Looked up from germline, CDR1 is LNHDA and CDR2 is SQIVND (reference sequence). DNA of the CDR3: TGTGCCAGTAGGGACGGCCGGCAAAACATTCAGTACTTC. It specifies CASRDGRQNIQYF.

The chain couples TRBV27 to TRBJ2-1, with 9 bases identical to TRBD2. The CDR3 is 19 residues long. With V trimmed by 0 bases and J by 6 bases, 15 bases remained unmatched. Per the germline V gene, CDR1 is MNHEY and CDR2 is SMNVEV (reference sequence). This CDR3 reads CASSLSYRAAGGPVNEQFF. DNA for the CDR3: TGTGCCAGCAGTTTATCCTACAGGGCCGCGGGAGGGCCCGTCAATGAGCAGTTCTTC.

This clonotype was seen only a few times. J is TRBJ2-7 and V is TRBV6-4; possibly TRBD2 for D (6 bases). The CDR3 totals 14 residues. V was pared by 8 bases and J by 2 bases, with 16 bases between. Germline V gene lookup returns CDR1 MRHNA and CDR2 SNTAGT. The CDR3 sequence is CASRGLIFAYEQYF. The CDR3 bases are TGTGCCAGCCGGGGACTGATCTTTGCCTACGAGCAGTACTTC.

This clonotype was picked up many times. The chain combines TRBV11-2 with TRBJ2-3; no reliable D call. The V gene lost 8 bases and the J gene lost 4 bases, with 7 bases spanning the gap. CDR3 length: 11 residues. In germline, CDR1 is SGHAT, CDR2 FQNNGV. The CDR3 DNA is TGTGCCAGCCTAGGTGCAGATACGCAGTATTTT. This gives the protein CASLGADTQYF.

This clonotype was recorded a few times. The genes are TRBV7-6 and TRBJ2-5, with D perhaps matching TRBD1 (6 bases). Germline V gene sequence: CDR1 SGHVS, CDR2 FNYEAQ. V was trimmed by 1 base and J by 5 bases, leaving 14 bases between them. The CDR3 contains 15 residues. CDR3: CASSLGNDRKETQYF. The CDR3, as DNA: TGTGCCAGCAGCTTAGGGAACGACAGGAAGGAGACCCAGTACTTC.

This clonotype was picked up many times. This chain connects TRBV28 to TRBJ2-4, with D tentatively TRBD2 (6 bases). CDR1 is MDHEN and CDR2 is SYDVKM in the germline V gene. This CDR3 spans 12 amino acids. V lost 5 bases and J 14 bases, leaving 16 bases between the germline ends. CDR3: CASSGMEGWEYF. Written as DNA, the CDR3 is TGTGCCAGCAGTGGCATGGAGGGTTGGGAGTACTTC.

The sample holds many counts of this clonotype. The chain combines TRBV5-1 with TRBJ2-1; 12 nucleotides agree with TRBD2. This CDR3 spans 17 amino acids. Trimming removed 4 bases from V and 7 bases from J; junction bases left unmatched: 12. The germline CDR1 and CDR2 sequences are SGHRS and YFSETQ. CDR3 nucleotides: TGCGCCAGCAGCACCGGAGAGACTAGCGGGAGCTGGAATGAGCAGTTCTTC. Translating it yields CASSTGETSGSWNEQFF.

This clonotype was seen repeatedly, ten times or more. The CDR3 loop is CASSLMAAGEPYQPQHF. DNA for the CDR3: TGTGCCAGCAGTTTAATGGCGGCAGGGGAGCCGTATCAGCCCCAGCATTTT. The chain employs TRBV27 and TRBJ1-5; D might be TRBD1 (6 bases). Germline CDR1 reads MNHEY; CDR2 reads SMNVEV (reference sequence). The CDR3 covers 17 residues. Trimming took 2 bases from V and 5 from J, leaving 19 bases between them.

This clonotype has only a few counts. The chain uses TRBV27 and TRBJ2-1; 11 positions match TRBD2. The CDR3 runs 15 residues. Unmatched junction bases numbered 7, after V lost 3 bases and J lost 9 bases. Germline V gives CDR1 MNHEY, CDR2 SMNVEV (reference sequence). CDR3 DNA: TGTGCCAGCAGTTTTGGGACTAGCGGTAGCGCTGAGCAGTTCTTC. It encodes CASSFGTSGSAEQFF.

V gene TRBV27 combines with J gene TRBJ2-7; no reliable D call. The V gene's germline CDR1 is MNHEY and CDR2 SMNVEV (reference sequence). V lost 4 bases, J lost 0 bases, and 7 bases lay in between. The CDR3 runs 13 residues. For the CDR3, the DNA is TGTGCCAGCAGTTATGGAGTCTCCTACGAGCAGTACTTC. Amino acid sequence: CASSYGVSYEQYF.

This clonotype was counted ten times or more. J is TRBJ1-4 and V is TRBV3-1; maybe TRBD1 (5 bases). In germline, CDR1 is LGHDT, CDR2 YNNKEL (reference sequence). CDR3 length: 15 residues. With 10 bases removed from V and 2 bases from J, the gap between germline ends came to 17 bases. The CDR3 sequence is CATSRRGPTNEKLFF. CDR3 nucleotides: TGTGCCACCTCCCGAAGGGGCCCGACTAATGAAAAACTGTTTTTT.

This clonotype was picked up many times. The chain carries TRBV7-9 and TRBJ2-1; 11 bases map to TRBD2. Germline V CDR1 and CDR2: SEHNR, FQNEAQ (reference sequence). This CDR3 has 16 residues. V lost 4 bases to trimming and J lost 9 bases; unmatched junction nucleotides: 11. CDR3 residues: CASSSMIAGGPREQFF. DNA of the CDR3: TGTGCCAGCAGCTCTATGATAGCGGGAGGGCCACGTGAGCAGTTCTTC.